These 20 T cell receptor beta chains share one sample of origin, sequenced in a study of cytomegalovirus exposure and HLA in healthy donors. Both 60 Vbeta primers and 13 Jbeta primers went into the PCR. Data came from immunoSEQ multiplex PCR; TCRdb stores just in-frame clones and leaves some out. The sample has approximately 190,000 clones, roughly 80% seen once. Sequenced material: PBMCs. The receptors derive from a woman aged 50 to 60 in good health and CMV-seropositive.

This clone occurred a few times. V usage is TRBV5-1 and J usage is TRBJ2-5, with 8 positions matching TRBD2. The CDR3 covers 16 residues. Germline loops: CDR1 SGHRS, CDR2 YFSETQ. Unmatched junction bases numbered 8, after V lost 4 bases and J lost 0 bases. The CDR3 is CASSPGGGAYQETQYF. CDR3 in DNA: TGCGCCAGCAGCCCGGGAGGGGGGGCCTACCAAGAGACCCAGTACTTC.

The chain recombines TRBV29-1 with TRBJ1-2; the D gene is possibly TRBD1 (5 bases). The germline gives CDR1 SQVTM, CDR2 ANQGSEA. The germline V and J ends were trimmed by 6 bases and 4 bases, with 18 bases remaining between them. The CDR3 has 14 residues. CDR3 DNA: TGCAGCGTCTCACTGACAGTCCAAGGCTATGGCTACACCTTC. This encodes CSVSLTVQGYGYTF.

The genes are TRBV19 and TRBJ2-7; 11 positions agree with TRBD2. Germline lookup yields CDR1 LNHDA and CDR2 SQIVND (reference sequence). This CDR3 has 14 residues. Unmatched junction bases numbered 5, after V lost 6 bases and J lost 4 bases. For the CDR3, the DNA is TGTGCCAGTAGCCCACTAGCGGGAGTTTACGAGCAGTACTTC. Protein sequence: CASSPLAGVYEQYF.

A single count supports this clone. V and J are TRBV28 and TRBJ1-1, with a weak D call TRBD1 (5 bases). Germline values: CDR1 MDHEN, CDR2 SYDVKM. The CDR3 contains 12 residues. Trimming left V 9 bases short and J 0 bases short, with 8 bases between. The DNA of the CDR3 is TGTGCCAGTATCAGGGTGAACACTGAAGCTTTCTTT. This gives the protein CASIRVNTEAFF.

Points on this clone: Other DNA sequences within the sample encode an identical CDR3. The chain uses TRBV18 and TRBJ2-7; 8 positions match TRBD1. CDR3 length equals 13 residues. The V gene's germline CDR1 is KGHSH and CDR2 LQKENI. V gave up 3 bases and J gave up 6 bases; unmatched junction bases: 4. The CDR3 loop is CASSPGTGGEQYF. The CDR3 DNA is TGTGCCAGCTCACCCGGCACAGGGGGCGAGCAGTACTTC.

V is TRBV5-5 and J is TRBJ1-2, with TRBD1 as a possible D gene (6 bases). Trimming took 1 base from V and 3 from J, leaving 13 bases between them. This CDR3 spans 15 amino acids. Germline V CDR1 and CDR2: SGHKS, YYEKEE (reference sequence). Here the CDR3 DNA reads TGTGCCAGCAGCTTGAGACAGGATAATCACTATGGCTACACCTTC. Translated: CASSLRQDNHYGYTF.

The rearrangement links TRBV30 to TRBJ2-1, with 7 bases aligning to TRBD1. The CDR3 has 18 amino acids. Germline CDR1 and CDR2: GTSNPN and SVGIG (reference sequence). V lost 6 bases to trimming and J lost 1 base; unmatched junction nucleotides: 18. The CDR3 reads CACNRDSPGTRSYNEQFF. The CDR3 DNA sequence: TGTGCCTGTAACCGGGACAGCCCAGGGACGAGGTCCTACAATGAGCAGTTCTTC.

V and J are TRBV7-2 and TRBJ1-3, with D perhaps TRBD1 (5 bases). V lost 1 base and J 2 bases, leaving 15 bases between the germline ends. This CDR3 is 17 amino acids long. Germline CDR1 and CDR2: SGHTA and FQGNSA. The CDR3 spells CASSLGVGGETGNTIYF. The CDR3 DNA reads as TGTGCCAGCAGCTTAGGAGTCGGGGGAGAAACTGGAAACACCATATATTTT.

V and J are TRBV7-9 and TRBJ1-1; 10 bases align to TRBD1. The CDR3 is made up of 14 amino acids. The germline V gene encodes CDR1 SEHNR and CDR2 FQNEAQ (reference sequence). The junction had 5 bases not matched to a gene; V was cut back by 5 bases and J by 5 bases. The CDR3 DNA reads TGTGCCAGCAGCATAGACAGGGGGCGGACTGAAGCTTTCTTT. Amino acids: CASSIDRGRTEAFF. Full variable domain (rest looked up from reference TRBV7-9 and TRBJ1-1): DTGVSQNPRHKITKRGQNVTFRCDPISEHNRLYWYRQTLGQGPEFLTYFQNEAQLEKSRLLSDRFSAERPKGSFSTLEIQRTEQGDSAMYLCASSIDRGRTEAFFGQGTRLTVV.

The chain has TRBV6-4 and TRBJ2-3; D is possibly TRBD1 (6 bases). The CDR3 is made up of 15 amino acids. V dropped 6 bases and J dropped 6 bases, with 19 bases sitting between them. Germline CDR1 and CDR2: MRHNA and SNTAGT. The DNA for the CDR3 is TGTGCCAGCAGCAGAGACGCAGGGGAAACGGATACGCAGTATTTT. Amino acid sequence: CASSRDAGETDTQYF.

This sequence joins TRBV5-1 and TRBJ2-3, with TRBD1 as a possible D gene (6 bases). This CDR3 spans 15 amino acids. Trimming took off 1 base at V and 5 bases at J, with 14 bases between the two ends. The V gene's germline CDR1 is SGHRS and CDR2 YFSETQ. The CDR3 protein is CASSLSGGSRDTQYF. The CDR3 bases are TGCGCCAGCAGCTTGAGTGGGGGCAGTAGAGATACGCAGTATTTT. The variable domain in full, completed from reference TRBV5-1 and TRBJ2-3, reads KAGVTQTPRYLIKTRGQQVTLSCSPISGHRSVSWYQQTPGQGLQFLFEYFSETQRNKGNFPGRFSGRQFSNSRSEMNVSTLELGDSALYLCASSLSGGSRDTQYFGPGTRLTVL.

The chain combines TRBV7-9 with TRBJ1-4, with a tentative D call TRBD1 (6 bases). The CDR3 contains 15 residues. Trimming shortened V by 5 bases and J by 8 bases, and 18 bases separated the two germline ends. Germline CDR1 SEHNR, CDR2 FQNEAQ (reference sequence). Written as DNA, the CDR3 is TGTGCCAGCAGCCTGTGGACAACGAGGGGGGAAAAACTGTTTTTT. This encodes CASSLWTTRGEKLFF.

CDR3 in DNA: TGTGCCAGCAGCTTAAGTCCAACCGGGAGGAACACAGATACGCAGTATTTT. Its protein product is CASSLSPTGRNTDTQYF. The chain combines TRBV7-2 with TRBJ2-3; TRBD2 matches 7 bases. The V gene end was trimmed by 2 bases and the J gene end by 2 bases; junction bases not matched to a gene: 10. This CDR3 spans 17 amino acids. Germline assignment: CDR1 SGHTA and CDR2 FQGNSA.

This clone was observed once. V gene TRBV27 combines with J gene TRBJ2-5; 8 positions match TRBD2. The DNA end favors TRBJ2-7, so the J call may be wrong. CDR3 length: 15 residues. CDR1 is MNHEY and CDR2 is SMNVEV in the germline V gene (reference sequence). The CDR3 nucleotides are TGTGCCAGCAGTACAACTAGCGGCTACTCCTACGAGCAGTACTTC. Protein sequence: CASSTTSGYSYEQYF.

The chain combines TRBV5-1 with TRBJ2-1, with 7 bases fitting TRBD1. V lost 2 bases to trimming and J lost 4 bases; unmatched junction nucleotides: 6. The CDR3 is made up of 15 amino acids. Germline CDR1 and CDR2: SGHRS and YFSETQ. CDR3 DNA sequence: TGCGCCAGCAGCTTCCAGGGGGACACTTACAATGAGCAGTTCTTC. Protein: CASSFQGDTYNEQFF.

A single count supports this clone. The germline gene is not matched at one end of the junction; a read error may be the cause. The CDR3 DNA reads as TGTGCCAGCAGCTCCCGGCAGGGGATCATCGAGCGGTTCTTC. Its translation is CASSSRQGIIERFF. The V gene is TRBV7-2, the J gene TRBJ2-1, with a tentative D call TRBD1 (6 bases). Germline CDR1 SGHTA, CDR2 FQGNSA. The CDR3 covers 14 residues.

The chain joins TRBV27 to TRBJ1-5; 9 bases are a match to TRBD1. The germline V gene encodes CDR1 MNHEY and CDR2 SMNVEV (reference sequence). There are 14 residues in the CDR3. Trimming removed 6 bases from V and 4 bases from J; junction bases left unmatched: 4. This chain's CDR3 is CASSPGTGNQPQHF. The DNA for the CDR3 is TGTGCCAGCAGCCCCGGGACAGGGAATCAGCCCCAGCATTTT.

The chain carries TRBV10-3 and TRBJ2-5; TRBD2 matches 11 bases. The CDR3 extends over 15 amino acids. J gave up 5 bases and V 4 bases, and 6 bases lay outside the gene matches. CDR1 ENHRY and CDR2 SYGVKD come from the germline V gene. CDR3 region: CAISGALAGGETQYF. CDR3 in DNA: TGTGCCATCAGTGGAGCCCTAGCGGGAGGCGAGACCCAGTACTTC.

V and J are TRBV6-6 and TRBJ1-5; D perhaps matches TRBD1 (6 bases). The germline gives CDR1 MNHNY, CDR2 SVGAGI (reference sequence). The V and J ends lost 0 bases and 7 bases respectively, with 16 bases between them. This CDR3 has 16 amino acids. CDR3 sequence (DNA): TGTGCCAGCAGTTACTCATCAGGGGCCTGGGGGCAGCCCCAGCATTTT. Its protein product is CASSYSSGAWGQPQHF.

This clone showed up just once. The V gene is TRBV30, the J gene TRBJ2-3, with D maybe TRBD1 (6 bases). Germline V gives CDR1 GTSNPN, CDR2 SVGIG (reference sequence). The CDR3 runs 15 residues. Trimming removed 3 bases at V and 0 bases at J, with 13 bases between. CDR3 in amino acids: CAWRLYRESTDTQYF. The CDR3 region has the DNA TGTGCCTGGAGGCTTTACAGGGAAAGCACAGATACGCAGTATTTT.